This is a list of T cell receptor beta chains from one sample in a study of T cell responses to AZD1222 COVID-19 vaccine. Using immunoSEQ multiplex PCR, the repertoire was profiled, and TCRdb retains in-frame clones only, with some absent. Of approximately 200,000 clones listed, approximately 94% are singletons. The input for sequencing was peripheral blood, taken on day 0 of AZD1222 vaccination. The receptors derive from an adult in good health. CDR3s include the opening cysteine and the closing phenylalanine or tryptophan. Each record gives: D gene, V gene, J gene, CDR3 protein. A D gene is named only where the DNA matches it firmly.

d_gene: -
v_gene: TRBV28
j_gene: TRBJ2-1
CDR3aa: CASRLLGLNNEQFF

d_gene: TRBD1
v_gene: TRBV11-2
j_gene: TRBJ2-7
CDR3aa: CASSLDRPGTGPYEQYF

d_gene: -
v_gene: TRBV30
j_gene: TRBJ1-5
CDR3aa: CAWSAAARPQHF

d_gene: TRBD1
v_gene: TRBV4-1
j_gene: TRBJ1-2
CDR3aa: CASSQGGQGAPNYGYTF

d_gene: TRBD1
v_gene: TRBV3-1/TRBV3-2
j_gene: TRBJ2-5
CDR3aa: CASSQEDTDREAGETQYF

d_gene: -
v_gene: TRBV7-3
j_gene: TRBJ1-3
CDR3aa: CASSPYGAKGNTIYF

d_gene: -
v_gene: TRBV6-6
j_gene: TRBJ1-1
CDR3aa: CASSYSGPEAFF

d_gene: -
v_gene: TRBV15
j_gene: TRBJ1-2
CDR3aa: CATSNLIGGNYGYTF

d_gene: TRBD2
v_gene: TRBV11-3
j_gene: TRBJ2-2
CDR3aa: CASSLARLAGGPGTGELFF

d_gene: -
v_gene: TRBV4-1
j_gene: TRBJ1-1
CDR3aa: CASSQGRSAEAFF

d_gene: TRBD1
v_gene: TRBV7-8
j_gene: TRBJ1-4
CDR3aa: CASSPRGDRGLGKLFF

d_gene: -
v_gene: TRBV2
j_gene: TRBJ2-7
CDR3aa: CASSLRAEPYF

d_gene: TRBD2
v_gene: TRBV19
j_gene: TRBJ2-3
CDR3aa: CASSGVRLAPTDTQYF

d_gene: TRBD1
v_gene: TRBV4-1
j_gene: TRBJ1-1
CDR3aa: CASSHPGTGDTEAFF

d_gene: -
v_gene: TRBV19
j_gene: TRBJ1-1
CDR3aa: CASTLGANTEAFF

d_gene: -
v_gene: TRBV5-1
j_gene: TRBJ1-1
CDR3aa: CASSSDWNTEAFF

d_gene: TRBD1
v_gene: TRBV5-5
j_gene: TRBJ1-1
CDR3aa: CASSLIQGPYGEAFF

d_gene: TRBD2
v_gene: TRBV10-3
j_gene: TRBJ2-1
CDR3aa: CASSATSGIDEQFF

d_gene: -
v_gene: TRBV5-5
j_gene: TRBJ1-4
CDR3aa: CASSQDLEKLFF

d_gene: TRBD1
v_gene: TRBV10-3
j_gene: TRBJ1-5
CDR3aa: CAISELGQGAGQPQHF

d_gene: TRBD2
v_gene: TRBV19
j_gene: TRBJ2-1
CDR3aa: CASSIETSGRAAEQFF

d_gene: -
v_gene: TRBV28
j_gene: TRBJ2-7
CDR3aa: CASRGYEQYF

d_gene: -
v_gene: TRBV11-2
j_gene: TRBJ2-2
CDR3aa: CASSASGELFF

d_gene: -
v_gene: TRBV5-4
j_gene: TRBJ1-1
CDR3aa: CASSLGTPTNTEAFF

d_gene: -
v_gene: TRBV6-5
j_gene: TRBJ1-2
CDR3aa: CASRDYGYTF

d_gene: TRBD2
v_gene: TRBV29-1
j_gene: TRBJ2-7
CDR3aa: CSAKTSGKSPSYEQYF

d_gene: TRBD2
v_gene: TRBV29-1
j_gene: TRBJ2-3
CDR3aa: CSVEDFGLAGSWTDTQYF

d_gene: -
v_gene: TRBV19
j_gene: TRBJ2-2
CDR3aa: CASKGQSNTGELFF

d_gene: TRBD2
v_gene: TRBV30
j_gene: TRBJ2-1
CDR3aa: CASGPGGEQFF

d_gene: -
v_gene: TRBV9
j_gene: TRBJ2-6
CDR3aa: CASSVGVGANVLTF

d_gene: -
v_gene: TRBV5-1
j_gene: TRBJ2-2
CDR3aa: CASSASRAHGELFF

d_gene: -
v_gene: TRBV12-5
j_gene: TRBJ2-1
CDR3aa: CASGLERGLAAYNEQFF

d_gene: TRBD1
v_gene: TRBV2
j_gene: TRBJ1-5
CDR3aa: CASSEAEPTGNQPQHF

d_gene: -
v_gene: TRBV29-1
j_gene: TRBJ2-7
CDR3aa: CSVEGRQGYEQYF

d_gene: TRBD1
v_gene: TRBV6-5
j_gene: TRBJ1-1
CDR3aa: CASSTQRTGNTEAFF

d_gene: -
v_gene: TRBV27
j_gene: TRBJ2-6
CDR3aa: CASKKWESSGANVLTF

d_gene: -
v_gene: TRBV7-9
j_gene: TRBJ1-2
CDR3aa: CASRGPENYGYTF

d_gene: TRBD1
v_gene: TRBV10-3
j_gene: TRBJ1-5
CDR3aa: CAINQGGYSNQPQHF

d_gene: -
v_gene: TRBV6-2/TRBV6-3
j_gene: TRBJ2-1
CDR3aa: CASSSGIEQFF

d_gene: TRBD2
v_gene: TRBV19
j_gene: TRBJ2-3
CDR3aa: CASTALAGGPKNTQYF

d_gene: -
v_gene: TRBV5-6
j_gene: TRBJ2-3
CDR3aa: CASSLAGHPKSTDTQYF

d_gene: -
v_gene: TRBV27
j_gene: TRBJ1-2
CDR3aa: CASSLGSYYGYTF

d_gene: -
v_gene: TRBV7-9
j_gene: TRBJ1-3
CDR3aa: CASSWAGENSGNTIYF

d_gene: -
v_gene: TRBV13
j_gene: TRBJ2-3
CDR3aa: CASRRGFSTDTQYF